One TCR beta chain is described in this entry. The sample belongs to a study of cytomegalovirus exposure and HLA in healthy donors. Germline loops: CDR1 SGHTA, CDR2 FQGNSA. V lost 5 bases to trimming and J lost 5 bases, with 9 bases between them. The CDR3 loop spans 12 amino acids. 13 Jbeta primers and 60 Vbeta primers were used for the PCR. Measured with immunoSEQ multiplex PCR; TCRdb has only the in-frame clones, and not every one. The profile covers about 130,000 clones, with over 65% appearing a single time and 4.3% taken by the ten largest. V and J are TRBV7-2 and TRBJ2-5; D is unresolved. The source material was PBMCs. This clonotype originated in a man between 18 and 35 years old in good health and CMV-seropositive. This chain's CDR3 is CASSQVSETQYF. CDR3 nucleotides: TGTGCCAGCAGCCAGGTGTCTGAGACCCAGTACTTC.